This entry concerns a single T cell receptor (beta chain). This record comes from a study of blood T cells in healthy people across ages. A second 7 to 11 cycle PCR used barcoded and J-beta primers. TCRdb reprocessed the 5' RACE reads via MiXCR and lists one record per CDR3 protein. The sample contains around 1,600,000 distinct CDR3 sequences, 40% to 45% of which appear only once. CDR3 length: 16 residues. V was cut by 6 bases and J by 0 bases, with 15 bases left in between. The clonotype was recovered from a woman in her late teens or twenties in good health. The sample consisted of blood. The genes are TRBV12-3 or TRBV12-4 and TRBJ2-1; D gene unclear. CDR3 in DNA: TGTGCCAGCAGCCAACCTTATTCAAGCTCCTACAATGAGCAGTTCTTC. It specifies CASSQPYSSSYNEQFF.